The rows below give T cell receptor beta chains drawn from one sample of a study of early T cells in non-severe SARS-CoV-2 infection. TCRdb itself ran the 5' RACE reads through MiXCR, one entry per CDR3 protein. The sample holds roughly 60,000 distinct CDR3 sequences, roughly 5.9% seen once. The sequenced sample consisted of whole blood. Every receptor here comes from an adult who was a healthcare worker with PCR-confirmed SARS-CoV-2 infection or an uninfected control (not recorded which). CDR3s include the opening cysteine and the closing phenylalanine or tryptophan. Fields, in order: clone size, D gene, V gene, J gene, CDR3 DNA, CDR3 protein. D genes are given only for firm matches. Clone size is not always given. Where it is, it says once, few, many or a class for expanded clones.

few	TRBD1	TRBV27	TRBJ1-2	TGTGCCAGCAGTTGGACAGGGGGCTACTATGGCTACACCTTC	CASSWTGGYYGYTF
-	TRBD1	TRBV20-1	TRBJ2-1	TGCAGTGCTACCAGGACAGGGTGGATCAATGAGCAGTTCTTC	CSATRTGWINEQFF
many	TRBD1	TRBV20-1	TRBJ2-4	TGCAGTGCTAGAGATCGTAGGACAGGCCTCACGGGAAACATTCAGTACTTC	CSARDRRTGLTGNIQYF
many	-	TRBV6-5	TRBJ1-4	TGTGCCAGCAGCGGAGATCATGAAAAACTGTTTTTT	CASSGDHEKLFF
medium-sized	-	TRBV7-2	TRBJ1-2	TGTGCCAGCAGCTTGGGGGTTGGCGCGGATGGCTACACCTTC	CASSLGVGADGYTF
many	-	TRBV12-3/TRBV12-4	TRBJ2-1	TGTGCCAGCACCCCTGTAAGGTCTTACAATGAGCAGTTCTTC	CASTPVRSYNEQFF
-	TRBD1	TRBV5-1	TRBJ2-7	TGCGCCAGCAGCTTGGTAGGACAGGGTTCCTACGAGCAGTACTTC	CASSLVGQGSYEQYF
many	-	TRBV3-1	TRBJ1-3	TGTGCCAGCAGCCCTACAGGCTCTGGAAACACCATATATTTT	CASSPTGSGNTIYF
many	-	TRBV10-3	TRBJ2-7	TGTGCCATCAGTTGGGGGATATCCTACGAGCAGTACTTC	CAISWGISYEQYF
many	-	TRBV4-2	TRBJ1-2	TGTGCCAGCAGCCAAGATGCCTATGGCTACACCTTC	CASSQDAYGYTF
many	-	TRBV27	TRBJ2-1	TGTGCCAGCACATCGTTGGACGGGTTCTATGAGCAGTTCTTC	CASTSLDGFYEQFF
many	-	TRBV5-1	TRBJ2-5	TGCGCCAGCAGCTTGCCCGAGACTAGTGGAGAGACCCAGTACTTC	CASSLPETSGETQYF
many	TRBD1	TRBV6-4	TRBJ2-1	TGTGCCAGCAGTGACGAGGACAGGGGGCCCAATGAGCAGTTCTTC	CASSDEDRGPNEQFF
-	-	TRBV20-1	TRBJ1-6	TGCAGTGCAGGATCCGGGGGAAATTCACCCCTCCACTTT	CSAGSGGNSPLHF
many	TRBD2	TRBV9	TRBJ2-7	TGTGCCAGCAGCATCTTGGGGGAGGGAGCCTACGAGCAGTACTTC	CASSILGEGAYEQYF
-	TRBD2	TRBV5-6	TRBJ2-1	TGTGCCAGCAGCTTGGTCGGGAGGGGCGGAGAGCAGTTCTTC	CASSLVGRGGEQFF
many	TRBD1	TRBV7-2	TRBJ1-6	TGTGCCAGCAGCCCGGGACAGTATAATTCACCCCTCCACTTT	CASSPGQYNSPLHF
few	TRBD2	TRBV7-2	TRBJ2-3	TGTGCCAGCAGCTTAGGGACTAGTGCGGATACGCAGTATTTT	CASSLGTSADTQYF
many	-	TRBV19	TRBJ1-2	TGTGCCAGTAGTATAGACGGCAGCTTCAACTATGGCTACACCTTC	CASSIDGSFNYGYTF
many	-	TRBV9	TRBJ2-2	TGTGCCAGCAGCGCCAAACGACCTCTGAACACCGGGGAGCTGTTTTTT	CASSAKRPLNTGELFF
-	-	TRBV6-4	TRBJ1-1	TGTGCCAGCAGCGTTTGGACGGGGTCTGAAGCTTTCTTT	CASSVWTGSEAFF
many	-	TRBV20-1	TRBJ1-2	TGCAGTGCTAGACAGAGTAACTATGGCTACACCTTC	CSARQSNYGYTF
many	TRBD2	TRBV7-2	TRBJ2-1	TGTGCCAGCAGTTCACCGGGACTAGCGGTCTCGGGCCCCTACAATGAGCAGTTCTTC	CASSSPGLAVSGPYNEQFF
few	-	TRBV24-1	TRBJ2-7	TGTGCCACCAGTGACTCCGCCGTTTTGGAGCAGTACTTC	CATSDSAVLEQYF
-	-	TRBV6-1	TRBJ2-7	TGTGCCAGCAGGTCGGGACCATGGGATTCCTACGAGCAGTACTTC	CASRSGPWDSYEQYF
many	-	TRBV20-1	TRBJ1-5	TGCAGTGCCAGCGGGGTAGGGAGGGGCAGGAATCAGCCCCAGCATTTT	CSASGVGRGRNQPQHF
many	-	TRBV6-5	TRBJ1-1	TGTGCCAGCAGCAGACAGAGACTGAACACTGAAGCTTTCTTT	CASSRQRLNTEAFF
many	-	TRBV20-1	TRBJ1-5	TGCAGTGCTGGGTCTTCCAGGGATGCTCAGCCCCAGCATTTT	CSAGSSRDAQPQHF
many	-	TRBV12-3/TRBV12-4	TRBJ2-1	TGTGCCAGCAGTTTTATGCAGGGTGGGGCTTACAATGAGCAGTTCTTC	CASSFMQGGAYNEQFF
many	-	TRBV6-2/TRBV6-3	TRBJ2-1	TGTGCCAGCACCGGCGGGTGGGGGGAGCAGTTCTTC	CASTGGWGEQFF